This T cell receptor (beta chain) stems from a study of blood T cell repertoires in COVID-19. Overall study: The samples span acute and convalescent COVID-19 from the United States, Italy and Spain. PBMCs, B-cell-depleted T cells, or T cells provided the cDNA or gDNA that made up the material.

The authors' processing: Estimates of nucleated cell counts were drawn from the amplification of reference gene primers. Sequencing was performed with immunoSEQ multiplex PCR; in TCRdb, only in-frame clones are kept and a portion is missing. V and J calls and clone size are copied from that table; D and trimming were computed from the DNA. The table records 140,000 or so clones, more than 80% of them present only once. CDR3 length: 19 amino acids. CDR1 and CDR2 from the germline V gene are MNHEY and SMNVEV (reference sequence). V lost 6 bases, J lost 0 bases, and 14 bases stayed unmatched. This sequence originates from a human donor in a cohort sampled during active COVID-19. This chain uses TRBV27 with TRBJ2-6; 7 bases are shared with TRBD1. The sequencing input was peripheral blood. CDR3 protein: CASSGLKGALSSGANVLTF. In nucleotides, the CDR3 is TGTGCCAGCAGCGGACTGAAGGGGGCGTTGAGCTCTGGGGCCAACGTCCTGACTTTC.